This T cell receptor beta chain was captured by sequencing in a study of blood T cell repertoires in COVID-19. Background on the study: Donors in the United States, Italy and Spain gave samples during acute or convalescent COVID-19. T cells, B-cell-depleted T cells, or PBMCs supplied cDNA or gDNA.

In the study's own analysis: Amplifying reference gene primers gave estimates of nucleated cell counts. Sequencing used immunoSEQ multiplex PCR; TCRdb keeps in-frame clones, though not all of them. The V and J calls and the clone size are those of that table, but D and trimming were determined from the DNA. The repertoire includes hundreds of thousands of clones, over 70% of them detected once, and around 8.7% sits in the top ten. The V gene's germline CDR1 is SGHRS and CDR2 YFSETQ. This CDR3 contains 15 residues. Trimming left V 4 bases short and J 2 bases short, with 13 bases between. This TCR was sampled from a woman between 50 and 59 years old with acute or convalescent COVID-19. Material for sequencing was peripheral blood. The chain employs TRBV5-1 and TRBJ1-5; D might be TRBD1 (5 bases). The CDR3 loop reads CASSTGDSGNQPQHF. The CDR3 coding sequence is TGCGCCAGCAGCACGGGGGATAGCGGCAATCAGCCCCAGCATTTT.